Given below is one TCR beta chain in context. This entry comes from a study of cytomegalovirus exposure and HLA in healthy donors. In the PCR, 60 Vbeta and 13 Jbeta primers were used. The assay was immunoSEQ multiplex PCR, and TCRdb's table has in-frame clones only and misses some. Among about 91,000 clones listed, around nine tenths were seen once. Germline values: CDR1 SNHLY, CDR2 FYNNEI. The CDR3 consists of 12 residues. V was pared by 4 bases and J by 9 bases, with 10 bases between. This clonotype was sampled from a man aged 25-45 years in good health and CMV-seropositive. The specimen sequenced was PBMCs. The chain recombines TRBV2 with TRBJ2-4; maybe TRBD2 (5 bases). The CDR3 sequence: CASSVYEGIQYF. Written as DNA, the CDR3 is TGTGCCAGCAGTGTCTATGAGGGCATTCAGTACTTC.